A selection of T cell receptor beta chains follows, all from one sample in a study of regulatory T cells in long-lasting Graves disease. MiXCR was run by TCRdb on the multiplex PCR reads, yielding one entry per CDR3 protein. Of 450,000 or so distinct CDR3 sequences listed, under 25% were seen once; the top ten hold over 10%. The material sequenced was peripheral blood mononuclear cells (PBMCs), taken when the disease was refractory, from a patient treated with antithyroid drugs. The source of these receptors is a female donor with Graves disease. CDR3s include the opening cysteine and the closing phenylalanine or tryptophan. The D gene is left open where the match is weak. Clone size, where shown, is once, few, many, or a class for clones that have expanded.

abundance	v_gene	d_gene	len	j_gene	CDR3nt	CDR3aa
many	TRBV10-3	TRBD1	16	TRBJ2-7	TGTGCCATCAGTGACCCCGGGACAGGGCCCACCTACGAGCAGTACTTC	CAISDPGTGPTYEQYF
many	TRBV7-2	TRBD2	14	TRBJ2-5	TGTGCCAGCAGCTTACTAGCGGTTGCTGAGACCCAGTACTTC	CASSLLAVAETQYF
-	TRBV13	-	15	TRBJ1-5	TGTGCCAGCAGCTTAGGGGAGGGGGGCAATCAGCCCCAGCATTTT	CASSLGEGGNQPQHF
-	TRBV19	-	10	TRBJ1-4	TGTGCCCGTAGGGCGGATGAACTGTTTTTT	CARRADELFF
-	TRBV4-3	-	18	TRBJ2-4	TGCGCCAGCAGCCATGATAAGAGACAGGGACTAGCCAAAAACATTCAGTACTTC	CASSHDKRQGLAKNIQYF
many	TRBV20-1	-	15	TRBJ1-5	TGCAGTGCTAGTCCGTCAGGCATGGGCAATCAGCCCCAGCATTTT	CSASPSGMGNQPQHF
-	TRBV7-8	-	16	TRBJ2-2	TGTGCCAGCAGCTTTCACTCAGAGCTAGACACCGGGGAGCTGTTTTTT	CASSFHSELDTGELFF
-	TRBV2	-	16	TRBJ1-6	TGTGCCAGCAGGTCCAGGGGAAGCTCCTATAATTCACCCCTCCACTTT	CASRSRGSSYNSPLHF
few	TRBV5-6	-	15	TRBJ1-1	TGTGCCAGCAGCCCGCGATCACTCGGGGACACTGAAGCTTTCTTT	CASSPRSLGDTEAFF
-	TRBV10-2	-	17	TRBJ1-6	TGCGCCAGCACCCAGGGTCTGACAGGCCTCTATAATTCACCCCTCCACTTT	CASTQGLTGLYNSPLHF
-	TRBV24-1	-	13	TRBJ2-5	TGTGCCACCAGTAATAGTATGGGGGCGACCCAGTACTTC	CATSNSMGATQYF
few	TRBV7-2	-	15	TRBJ2-2	TGTGCCAGCAGCCTCCAACTAGTAAACACCGGGGAGCTGTTTTTT	CASSLQLVNTGELFF
many	TRBV12-3/TRBV12-4	-	12	TRBJ2-7	TGTGCCAGCAGTCCAGTACCCTACGAGCAGTACTTC	CASSPVPYEQYF
few	TRBV20-1	-	14	TRBJ1-1	TGCAGTGCTCGACGACGGGGGCTGAACACTGAAGCTTTCTTT	CSARRRGLNTEAFF
-	TRBV6-1	-	18	TRBJ2-6	TGTGCCAGCAGCCGGGGGGCGGGACATAACTCTGGGGCCAACGTCCTGACTTTC	CASSRGAGHNSGANVLTF
many	TRBV6-1	-	14	TRBJ2-7	TGTGCCAGCAGGGACTCCCGGGTCGAGATAGAGCAGTACTTC	CASRDSRVEIEQYF
-	TRBV6-2/TRBV6-3	-	16	TRBJ2-6	TGTGCCAGCAGTTACAGGAGATTCACTGGGGCCAACGTCCTGACTTTC	CASSYRRFTGANVLTF
many	TRBV2	TRBD1	14	TRBJ1-1	TGTGCCAGTACCTTCGGACAGGGCATATCTGAAGCTTTCTTT	CASTFGQGISEAFF